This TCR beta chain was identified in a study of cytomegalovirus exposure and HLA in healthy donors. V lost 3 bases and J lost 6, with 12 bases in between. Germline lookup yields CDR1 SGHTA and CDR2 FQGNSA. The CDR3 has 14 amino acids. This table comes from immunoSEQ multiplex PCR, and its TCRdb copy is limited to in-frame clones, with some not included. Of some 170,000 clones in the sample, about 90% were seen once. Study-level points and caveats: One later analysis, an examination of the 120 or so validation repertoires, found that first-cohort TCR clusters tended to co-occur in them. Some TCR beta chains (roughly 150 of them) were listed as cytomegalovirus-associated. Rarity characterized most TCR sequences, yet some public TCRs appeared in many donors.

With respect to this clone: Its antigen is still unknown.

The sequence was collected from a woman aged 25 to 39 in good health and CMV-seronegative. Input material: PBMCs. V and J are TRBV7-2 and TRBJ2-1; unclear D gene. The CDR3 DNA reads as TGTGCCAGCAGCTTGTATCGGCCAGGCAATGAGCAGTTCTTC. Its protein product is CASSLYRPGNEQFF.